Listed here is a single T cell receptor beta chain. Its antigen is still unknown. The data were obtained in a study of CXCR3-negative and CXCR3-positive naive CD8 T cells. Findings and caveats of the study: For naive cells, CXCR3-negative and CXCR3-positive subsets had similar TRBV-TRBJ usage; for memory cells, usage differed. Memory CD8+ T cell repertoires were far less diverse than both naive subsets. More hydrophobic TRB CDR3s were found in CXCR3-positive naive cells than in CXCR3-negative naive cells.

This CDR3 spans 14 amino acids. Germline V gene sequence: CDR1 LGHNT, CDR2 FRNRAP. 5' RACE with UMI labels generated the TRB cDNA libraries. For each CDR3 protein, TCRdb gives one entry from its re-call of the 5' RACE reads, without DNA. The sample table includes 90,000 to 100,000 distinct CDR3 sequences. The sequenced material came from naive CXCR3+ CD8+ T cells from blood. Subset given: CD45RO-CCR7+CD27+CD95- naive CD8+ T cells expressing CXCR3 (TNR3+). The TCR comes from a human donor in good health. Some clones in this sample may be carry-over from other donors' samples. This sequence joins TRBV12-5 and TRBJ1-1; there is no DNA to check the TCRdb D call of TRBD1. CDR3 region: CASGFGGGGTEAFF.